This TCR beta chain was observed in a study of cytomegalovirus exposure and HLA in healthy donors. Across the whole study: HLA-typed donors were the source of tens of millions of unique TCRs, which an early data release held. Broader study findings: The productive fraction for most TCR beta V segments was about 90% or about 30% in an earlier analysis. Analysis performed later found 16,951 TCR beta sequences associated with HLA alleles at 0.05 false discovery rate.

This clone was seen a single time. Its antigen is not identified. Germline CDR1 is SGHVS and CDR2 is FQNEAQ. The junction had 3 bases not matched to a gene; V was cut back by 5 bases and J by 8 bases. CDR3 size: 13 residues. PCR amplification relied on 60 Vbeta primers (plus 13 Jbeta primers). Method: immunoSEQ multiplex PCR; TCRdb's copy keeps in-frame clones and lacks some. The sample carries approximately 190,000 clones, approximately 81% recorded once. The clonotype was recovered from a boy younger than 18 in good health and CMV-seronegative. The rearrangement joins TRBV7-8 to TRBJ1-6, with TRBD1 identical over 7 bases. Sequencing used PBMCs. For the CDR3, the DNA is TGTGCCAGCAGCCGCACAGGGGATTCACCCCTCCACTTT. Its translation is CASSRTGDSPLHF.